This T cell receptor (beta chain) is from a study of blood T cell repertoires in COVID-19. The overall study: Donors in the United States, Italy and Spain gave samples during acute or convalescent COVID-19. PBMCs, B-cell-depleted T cells, or T cells were the source of the cDNA or gDNA that made up the material.

The CDR3 consists of 13 residues. V gave up 6 bases and J gave up 9 bases, with 17 bases separating them. Original processing methods: Cell counts per sample came from amplifying reference gene primers. Repertoires were generated with immunoSEQ multiplex PCR, while TCRdb's copy carries only in-frame clones and drops some. V, J and clone size derive from that table, while D and trimming were established from the DNA sequence. The sample lists about 87,000 clones, roughly 75% seen once, with about 4.2% in the top ten. The chain employs TRBV12-3 or TRBV12-4 and TRBJ1-2; D perhaps matches TRBD1 (5 bases). Material: peripheral blood. This clonotype was obtained from a woman aged 50 to 60 with acute or convalescent COVID-19. The CDR3 nucleotides read TGTGCCAGCAGCCCCGACAGAATATGGAGCTACACCTTC. This sequence encodes CASSPDRIWSYTF.